This passage covers 23 T cell receptor beta chains from one sample sequenced in a study of T cells expressing NK-cell markers. TCRdb re-called the 5' RACE reads; every CDR3 protein appears as one record, without DNA. The sample shows around 260,000 distinct CDR3 sequences, and roughly 4.2% sits with its ten largest clones. The material sequenced was blood T cells: a sorted CD56 or NKG2C T cell subset, CD4+ or CD8+ T cells, or bulk PBMC T cells (not recorded which). The receptors were sampled from a woman aged 18 to 75 in good health.

This chain joins TRBV20-1 and TRBJ2-1; the TRBD2 assignment by TCRdb is unverifiable without DNA. Per the germline V gene, CDR1 is DFQATT and CDR2 is SNEGSKA (reference sequence). The CDR3 is 17 residues long. CDR3 region: CSARDGTSGRADNEQFF.

The chain is built from TRBV6-1 and TRBJ2-4; TCRdb returns TRBD1, unconfirmable since there is no DNA. This CDR3 is built from 13 residues. Per the germline V gene, CDR1 is MNHNS and CDR2 is SASEGT. The CDR3 spells CASRGPRRNIQYF.

This chain uses TRBV12-3 or TRBV12-4 with TRBJ1-1; TCRdb lists TRBD1, though no DNA is available to test this call. The CDR3 is 14 amino acids. The CDR3 spells CASSLTRLKPEAFF.

The J gene is TRBJ1-1, the V gene TRBV30; the TCRdb D gene call, TRBD1, has no DNA to confirm it. The germline CDR1 and CDR2 sequences are GTSNPN and SVGIG (reference sequence). This CDR3 spans 15 amino acids. CDR3 residues: CAWSGLGQGNTEAFF.

This chain joins TRBV20-1 and TRBJ2-7; TCRdb outputs TRBD1, but without DNA this stays unchecked. The CDR3 runs 13 residues. Per the germline V gene, CDR1 is DFQATT and CDR2 is SNEGSKA (reference sequence). CDR3 region: CSAGRDRGNEQYF.

The gene calls are TRBV20-1 and TRBJ2-7; the TRBD1 assignment by TCRdb is unverifiable without DNA. Germline values: CDR1 DFQATT, CDR2 SNEGSKA (reference sequence). CDR3 length: 13 amino acids. CDR3 region: CSGGQGRVYEQYF.

The chain carries TRBV7-3 and TRBJ2-1; TCRdb reports TRBD1, a call that lacks DNA to check it against. CDR3 length equals 15 residues. The germline gives CDR1 SGHTA, CDR2 FQGTGA. CDR3: CASSLRGQGSNEQFF.

V and J are TRBV20-1 and TRBJ1-1; as DNA is missing, the TRBD1 call by TCRdb cannot be tested. Germline CDR1 reads DFQATT; CDR2 reads SNEGSKA (reference sequence). The CDR3 totals 13 residues. CDR3 loop: CSAPGGAGTEAFF.

The chain links TRBV27 to TRBJ2-1. Germline V CDR1 and CDR2: MNHEY, SMNVEV (reference sequence). CDR3 length: 12 residues. The CDR3 reads CASSTAYNEQFF.

This chain links TRBV20-1 with TRBJ2-1; TCRdb indicates TRBD2, and absent DNA this call remains unverified. The germline V gene has CDR1 DFQATT and CDR2 SNEGSKA (reference sequence). The CDR3 is made up of 14 amino acids. CDR3 sequence: CSSGGGVSYNEQFF.

This chain connects TRBV20-1 to TRBJ1-6; TCRdb gives TRBD1 as the D gene, but with no DNA this cannot be confirmed. The CDR3 extends over 13 amino acids. In germline, CDR1 is DFQATT, CDR2 SNEGSKA (reference sequence). The CDR3 loop reads CSALQGPNSPLHF.

V and J are TRBV20-1 and TRBJ2-1; TCRdb gives TRBD1 as the D gene, but with no DNA this cannot be confirmed. Germline V gene lookup returns CDR1 DFQATT and CDR2 SNEGSKA (reference sequence). CDR3 length: 15 residues. This CDR3 reads CSARDLAGGYNEQFF.

V usage is TRBV11-2 and J usage is TRBJ1-3. Germline CDR1 and CDR2: SGHAT and FQNNGV. This CDR3 contains 14 residues. The CDR3 sequence: CASSLSGGGNTIYF.

The V gene is TRBV29-1, the J gene TRBJ2-3. The CDR3 has 14 amino acids. The V gene's germline CDR1 is SQVTM and CDR2 ANQGSEA. CDR3 residues: CSVEVGLATDTQYF.

The chain uses TRBV30 and TRBJ2-3; the D call from TCRdb, TRBD2, cannot be confirmed without DNA. The CDR3 totals 12 residues. Germline loops: CDR1 GTSNPN, CDR2 SVGIG (reference sequence). The CDR3 protein is CAWTSFADTQYF.

The chain couples TRBV12-3 or TRBV12-4 to TRBJ2-4; with no DNA, the TCRdb D assignment of TRBD1 cannot be verified. This CDR3 comprises 15 residues. CDR3 amino acids: CASSPQDLQGGVQYF.

J is TRBJ2-7 and V is TRBV15. The CDR3 has 14 amino acids. Germline lookup yields CDR1 LNHNV and CDR2 YYDKDF (reference sequence). CDR3 in amino acids: CATSRGGDSYEQYF.

Here the CDR3 reads CASKGESHTGELFF. The V call is TRBV13, the J call TRBJ2-2; the TRBD2 assignment by TCRdb is unverifiable without DNA. The CDR3 spans 14 residues. Germline assignment: CDR1 PRHDT and CDR2 FYEKMQ (reference sequence). The full variable domain, rest sourced from reference TRBV13 and TRBJ2-2, is AAGVIQSPRHLIKEKRETATLKCYPIPRHDTVYWYQQGPGQDPQFLISFYEKMQSDKGSIPDRFSAQQFSDYHSELNMSSLELGDSALYFCASKGESHTGELFFGEGSRLTVL.

This chain uses TRBV29-1 with TRBJ1-5; TCRdb reports TRBD1, a call that lacks DNA to check it against. CDR3 length: 13 residues. Looked up from germline, CDR1 is SQVTM and CDR2 is ANQGSEA. CDR3 amino acids: CSVSGGGQQPQHF.

This rearrangement joins TRBV7-2 to TRBJ2-3; TCRdb outputs TRBD2, but without DNA this stays unchecked. CDR3 length: 13 amino acids. CDR1 is SGHTA, CDR2 FQGNSA, per germline. The chain's CDR3 is CASSLYRADTQYF.

V usage is TRBV20-1 and J usage is TRBJ1-1. The CDR3 contains 18 residues. Germline V gene sequence: CDR1 DFQATT, CDR2 SNEGSKA (reference sequence). CDR3 sequence reads: CSAHDPSGVGVPLTEAFF.

The chain is built from TRBV11-2 and TRBJ2-7; TCRdb reports TRBD1, a call that lacks DNA to check it against. This CDR3 is built from 14 residues. Germline V gives CDR1 SGHAT, CDR2 FQNNGV. CDR3 sequence: CASGVRTPPYEQYF.

The chain couples TRBV5-4 to TRBJ1-1; TCRdb's D call of TRBD1 is untestable without DNA. The CDR3 sequence is 14 residues long. In germline, CDR1 is SGHNT, CDR2 YYREEE (reference sequence). This CDR3 is CASSSQAGHTEAFF.